This T cell receptor (beta chain) originates from a study of Ad26.COV2.S vaccination and SARS-CoV-2 variants. The overall study: The donor was enrolled in the Ad26.COV2.S arm of the COV1001 trial. Once or twice, 56 days apart, Ad26.COV2.S was delivered intramuscularly.

Treatment denoted: about 20 received Ad26.COV2.S at low or high dose, single or two shots; 5 received placebo; per-sample allocation not given. Following the first vaccine or placebo injection, samples were taken on day 63. An adult donor aged 18-55 years was enrolled in Boston. An Ad26 vector was used to express Wuhan-strain SARS-CoV-2 spike as the vaccine. Germline V gives CDR1 MNHEY, CDR2 SVGAGI. CDR3 size: 14 residues. The V end was cut by 6 bases, the J end by 4 bases, with 13 bases between. Clones were read by immunoSEQ multiplex PCR, and TCRdb kept only the in-frame ones, dropping some. The sample has about 350,000 clones, around 88% seen once.

The sample was peripheral blood, taken in a trial of Ad26.COV2.S vaccine versus placebo. The gene calls are TRBV6-5 and TRBJ1-3, with D possibly being TRBD1 (5 bases). The TCR comes from a person aged 18-65 years who received the Ad26.COV2.S COVID-19 vaccine or a placebo. The CDR3 sequence is CASRKQAAGNTIYF. The DNA for the CDR3 is TGTGCCAGCAGAAAACAGGCTGCAGGAAACACCATATATTTT.